This TCR beta chain stems from a study of chemoradiotherapy in HPV16-positive cancers. This CDR3 has 15 amino acids. The germline V gene has CDR1 LNHDA and CDR2 SQIVND (reference sequence). Trimming removed 2 bases at V and 0 bases at J, with 8 bases between. Generated by immunoSEQ multiplex PCR, the TCRdb table keeps only in-frame clones and is missing some. This repertoire shows about 5,000 clones, under 85% found once; its top ten account for roughly 20%. The chain has TRBV19 and TRBJ1-3, with D uncertain. The clonotype comes from a human donor with HPV-associated anogenital cancer. The material sequenced was tumor tissue, taken from a patient who underwent chemoradiotherapy. CDR3 loop: CASSIRLSSGNTIYF. The CDR3 coding sequence is TGTGCCAGTAGTATAAGACTTTCCTCTGGAAACACCATATATTTT. The full variable domain, its missing parts supplied by reference TRBV19 and TRBJ1-3, is DGGITQSPKYLFRKEGQNVTLSCEQNLNHDAMYWYRQDPGQGLRLIYYSQIVNDFQKGDIAEGYSVSREKKESFPLTVTSAQKNPTAFYLCASSIRLSSGNTIYFGEGSWLTVV.